These 17 T cell receptor beta chains were sequenced from one sample in a study of technical replicates of blood from a few donors (dated by TCRdb to the late 2010s). The library was prepared using the immunoSEQ multiplex PCR assay. Entries here come from immuneACCESS through TCRdb and include only in-frame sequences with V and J called. Some clones fail to appear in such tables; in the studies checked, an unresolved V gene covers under half of the shortfall, and the cause of the remainder is unknown. Present in this sample are 80,000 or so clones, almost 99% of which were seen just once. Clones ranked in the top ten supply 0.2% to 0.25% of the sample. Sequencing was performed on T cells isolated from PBMCs. The source of these receptors is a human donor in good health.

The J gene is TRBJ2-5, the V gene TRBV10-3; TRBD2 might be the D (5 bases). Germline CDR1 reads ENHRY; CDR2 reads SYGVKD. Trimming cost V 2 bases and J 1 base, with 11 bases left between them. The CDR3 is 15 residues long. Written as DNA, the CDR3 is TGTGCCATCAGTGAGGAGGGTATGCCCCAAGAGACCCAGTACTTC. This codes for CAISEEGMPQETQYF.

The J gene is TRBJ2-5, the V gene TRBV4-2, with 9 positions matching TRBD1. V gave up 3 bases and J gave up 5 bases; unmatched junction bases: 4. There are 14 residues in the CDR3. Germline V lookup: CDR1 LGHNA, CDR2 YNFKEQ. CDR3 nucleotide sequence: TGTGCCAGCAGCCATAACAGGGGGCAGGAGACCCAGTACTTC. This sequence encodes CASSHNRGQETQYF.

In nucleotides, the CDR3 is TGTGCCAGCAGTGAGGAGTCAGCCGGTAGTGAAAAACTGTTTTTT. It codes for CASSEESAGSEKLFF. The chain joins TRBV2 to TRBJ1-4; D is ambiguous. Germline V gives CDR1 SNHLY, CDR2 FYNNEI. Trimming left V 3 bases short and J 7 bases short, with 15 bases between. The CDR3 is 15 residues long.

This chain uses TRBV10-3 with TRBJ1-1, with D tentatively TRBD1 (5 bases). Germline V gene sequence: CDR1 ENHRY, CDR2 SYGVKD. The V and J ends lost 4 bases and 7 bases respectively, with 16 bases between them. The CDR3 has 14 residues. The CDR3: CAISGSQGNGEAFF. Here the CDR3 DNA reads TGTGCCATCAGTGGGAGCCAGGGTAATGGTGAAGCTTTCTTT.

V is TRBV9 and J is TRBJ2-3; 7 bases match TRBD1. Losses at the gene ends were 1 base for V and 3 bases for J; bases not matched to a gene: 5. Germline CDR1 reads SGDLS; CDR2 reads YYNGEE. The CDR3 length is 15 residues. The CDR3 region is CASSVRATGTDTQYF. The CDR3 DNA is TGTGCCAGCAGCGTACGGGCGACAGGGACAGATACGCAGTATTTT. Combining the CDR3 with reference TRBV9 and TRBJ2-3 gives the whole variable domain DSGVTQTPKHLITATGQRVTLRCSPRSGDLSVYWYQQSLDQGLQFLIQYYNGEERAKGNILERFSAQQFPDLHSELNLSSLELGDSALYFCASSVRATGTDTQYFGPGTRLTVL.

The CDR3 sequence is CSVESIGQGDYGYTF. CDR3 coding DNA: TGCAGCGTTGAAAGTATAGGACAGGGCGACTATGGCTACACCTTC. V is TRBV29-1 and J is TRBJ1-2; 8 positions agree with TRBD1. V lost 2 bases and J lost 3; bases outside the gene matches: 8. The germline V gene has CDR1 SQVTM and CDR2 ANQGSEA. CDR3 length: 15 amino acids.

The genes are TRBV27 and TRBJ1-1; D uncertain. The length of the CDR3 is 16 residues. Trimming stripped 2 bases from V and 0 bases from J, with 13 bases between. Germline V CDR1 and CDR2: MNHEY, SMNVEV (reference sequence). The CDR3 is CASSLSLQLVNTEAFF. CDR3 nucleotide sequence: TGTGCCAGCAGTTTAAGCCTACAGTTGGTGAACACTGAAGCTTTCTTT.

The chain is built from TRBV19 and TRBJ1-1; D is unclear. The CDR3 is made up of 18 amino acids. The V gene lost 5 bases and the J gene lost 6 bases, with 28 bases spanning the gap. CDR1 is LNHDA and CDR2 is SQIVND in the germline V gene (reference sequence). The CDR3 coding sequence is TGTGCCAGTAGTCCCCCGGGAGGAGTATACGCCTCGGTGGCTGAAGCTTTCTTT. Residues: CASSPPGGVYASVAEAFF.

The CDR3 region is CASSLAGSGSIDTQYF. In DNA, the CDR3 is TGTGCCAGCAGCTTAGCAGGTAGCGGGAGTATAGATACGCAGTATTTT. The chain joins TRBV7-9 to TRBJ2-3, with TRBD2 matching 9 bases. V shed 0 bases, J shed 5 bases, and the junction held 6 bases outside the gene matches. Germline CDR1 reads SEHNR; CDR2 reads FQNEAQ (reference sequence). The CDR3 is made up of 16 amino acids.

This chain links TRBV5-1 with TRBJ1-1; 8 bases map to TRBD1. The CDR3 totals 15 residues. The germline V gene encodes CDR1 SGHRS and CDR2 YFSETQ. Trimming cost V 0 bases and J 0 bases; bases outside gene matches: 1. The CDR3 reads CASSLEDRVNTEAFF. CDR3 DNA: TGCGCCAGCAGCTTGGAGGACAGGGTGAACACTGAAGCTTTCTTT.

The chain is built from TRBV27 and TRBJ1-1; D is perhaps TRBD1 (5 bases). Trimming cost V 2 bases and J 4 bases, with 8 bases left between them. CDR1 and CDR2 (germline): MNHEY, SMNVEV (reference sequence). The CDR3 is made up of 13 amino acids. The chain's CDR3 is CASSLVGGTEAFF. The DNA of the CDR3 is TGTGCCAGCAGTTTAGTGGGGGGCACTGAAGCTTTCTTT.

The V gene is TRBV4-2, the J gene TRBJ2-7; D unclear. Trimming shortened V by 3 bases and J by 2 bases, and 8 bases separated the two germline ends. From germline, CDR1 is LGHNA and CDR2 YNFKEQ. The CDR3 is made up of 13 amino acids. DNA of the CDR3: TGTGCCAGCAGCCATGACTTGACCTACGAGCAGTACTTC. Translation gives CASSHDLTYEQYF.

This clone was seen just once. This chain uses TRBV6-1 with TRBJ2-5; the D gene is possibly TRBD2 (6 bases). V lost 5 bases to trimming and J lost 4 bases, with 14 bases between them. In germline, CDR1 is MNHNS, CDR2 SASEGT. This CDR3 comprises 14 residues. CDR3 in DNA: TGTGCCAGCAGTTCCCTCGGGGGTACAGAGACCCAGTACTTC. Its translation is CASSSLGGTETQYF.

This clone appeared once. The rearrangement links TRBV11-2 to TRBJ2-2; D possibly corresponds to TRBD2 (6 bases). Germline V lookup: CDR1 SGHAT, CDR2 FQNNGV. This CDR3 has 12 amino acids. The V end was cut by 6 bases, the J end by 9 bases, with 11 bases between. CDR3 bases: TGTGCCAGCAGGCGGGACTCTTGGGAGCTGTTTTTT. As protein: CASRRDSWELFF. Complete variable domain (other parts from reference TRBV11-2 and TRBJ2-2): EAGVAQSPRYKIIEKRQSVAFWCNPISGHATLYWYQQILGQGPKLLIQFQNNGVVDDSQLPKDRFSAERLKGVDSTLKIQPAKLEDSAVYLCASRRDSWELFFGEGSRLTVL.

This clone was recorded only once. This chain joins TRBV10-2 and TRBJ2-5; 8 nucleotides line up with TRBD2. The CDR3 is made up of 12 amino acids. The trim removed 7 bases at V and 4 bases at J, leaving 2 bases unmatched. From germline, CDR1 is WSHSY and CDR2 SAAADI. In DNA form, the CDR3 reads TGCGCCAGCAAGGGACTAGGAGAGACCCAGTACTTC. Amino acid sequence: CASKGLGETQYF.

The chain links TRBV19 to TRBJ2-1, with TRBD1 matching over 7 bases. V dropped 7 bases and J dropped 7; count of bases not matched to a gene: 10. CDR1 is LNHDA, CDR2 SQIVND, per germline (reference sequence). The CDR3 length is 14 residues. The CDR3 spells CASKGRGLWNEQFF. The CDR3 DNA reads as TGTGCCAGTAAGGGAAGGGGGCTATGGAATGAGCAGTTCTTC.

This chain uses TRBV29-1 with TRBJ2-1; the D is unclear. V lost 3 bases and J 6 bases, leaving 9 bases between the germline ends. Germline V gene sequence: CDR1 SQVTM, CDR2 ANQGSEA. The CDR3 extends over 12 amino acids. The CDR3 nucleotides read TGCAGCGTTGACTTTGAGCTCAATGAGCAGTTCTTC. It is translated as CSVDFELNEQFF.